Detailed here is one T cell receptor beta chain. The data were obtained in a study of blood T cell repertoires in COVID-19. Overall study: Specimens from acute and convalescent COVID-19 originated in the United States, Italy and Spain. From T cells, B-cell-depleted T cells, or PBMCs came the material, which was cDNA or gDNA.

Seattle-derived patients entered the study during active infection and were followed longitudinally. V was shortened by 1 base and J by 7 bases, with 4 bases between the two germline ends. The CDR3 has 11 residues. Germline V gene lookup returns CDR1 SEHNR and CDR2 FQNEAQ (reference sequence). The protocol was immunoSEQ multiplex PCR, while the TCRdb copy is restricted to in-frame clones and leaves out a portion. The table records 120,000 or so clones, 90% of them present only once. This receptor was obtained from a man aged 55 to 69 with COVID-19, enrolled during active disease. The genes are TRBV7-9 and TRBJ1-2; D gene uncertain. Input material: peripheral blood. The CDR3 nucleotides are TGTGCCAGCAGCTTAGAGAGTGGCTACACCTTC. Translation: CASSLESGYTF. Full variable domain (missing parts from reference TRBV7-9 and TRBJ1-2): DTGVSQNPRHKITKRGQNVTFRCDPISEHNRLYWYRQTLGQGPEFLTYFQNEAQLEKSRLLSDRFSAERPKGSFSTLEIQRTEQGDSAMYLCASSLESGYTFGSGTRLTVV.